This T cell receptor (beta chain) emerged from a study of blood T cell repertoires in COVID-19. In the original processing: Nucleated cell counts were estimated from reference gene primer amplification. Sequencing was performed with immunoSEQ multiplex PCR; in TCRdb, only in-frame clones are kept and a portion is missing. V and J calls and clone size are copied from that table; D and trimming were computed from the DNA. The sample contains 60,000 to 95,000 clones, roughly 87% of which appear only once. Germline V gives CDR1 GTSNPN, CDR2 SVGIG (reference sequence). The CDR3 length is 15 residues. J gave up 7 bases and V 0 bases, and 11 bases lay outside the gene matches.

The TCR was taken from a woman in her 50s with acute or convalescent COVID-19. Sequences were obtained from peripheral blood. The rearrangement uses TRBV30 and TRBJ1-2; 7 bases are a match to TRBD1. The CDR3 here is CAWSVKRGPIFGYTF. The CDR3 bases are TGTGCCTGGAGTGTAAAGAGGGGGCCGATCTTTGGCTACACCTTC.